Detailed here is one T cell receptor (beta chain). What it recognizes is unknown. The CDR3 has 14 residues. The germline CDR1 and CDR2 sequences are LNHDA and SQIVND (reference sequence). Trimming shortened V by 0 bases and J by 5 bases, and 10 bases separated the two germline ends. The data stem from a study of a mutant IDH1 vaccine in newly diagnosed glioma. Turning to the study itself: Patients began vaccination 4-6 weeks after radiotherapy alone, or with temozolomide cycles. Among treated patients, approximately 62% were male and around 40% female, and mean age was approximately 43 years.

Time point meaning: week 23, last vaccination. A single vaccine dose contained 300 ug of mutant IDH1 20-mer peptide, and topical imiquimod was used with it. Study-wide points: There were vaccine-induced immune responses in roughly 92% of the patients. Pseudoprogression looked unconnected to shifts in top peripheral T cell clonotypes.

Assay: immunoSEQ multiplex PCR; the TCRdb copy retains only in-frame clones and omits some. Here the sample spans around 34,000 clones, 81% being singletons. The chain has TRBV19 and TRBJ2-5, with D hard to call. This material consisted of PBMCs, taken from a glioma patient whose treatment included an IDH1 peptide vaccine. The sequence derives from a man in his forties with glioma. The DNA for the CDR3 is TGTGCCAGTAGTATAGATCGGGCATTGGAGACCCAGTACTTC. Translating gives CASSIDRALETQYF. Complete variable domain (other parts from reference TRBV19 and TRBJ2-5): DGGITQSPKYLFRKEGQNVTLSCEQNLNHDAMYWYRQDPGQGLRLIYYSQIVNDFQKGDIAEGYSVSREKKESFPLTVTSAQKNPTAFYLCASSIDRALETQYFGPGTRLLVL.